The entry below gives a single T cell receptor beta chain sequence along with its context. The sample holds many counts of this clonotype. Its antigen remains unidentified. Base qualities were left out, and no much larger clone turns up one base away. No patient had a history of other malignancies or prior chemotherapy or radiotherapy, and all had node-negative disease on CT and PET/CT. At each of two time points, roughly 6.3 milliliters of peripheral venous blood were collected in EDTA tubes. PBMCs were isolated by Ficoll-Paque Plus density-gradient centrifugation. Right after collection, samples were placed at -80 degrees C and kept there until analysis. This entry belongs to a study of prognosis after radiotherapy for stage I lung cancer (dated by TCRdb to about 2021). Broadly, across the study: Between early 2018 and January 2019, about 20 stage I NSCLC patients were enrolled in Nanjing, China. The cohort was made up of 10 to 15 men and a handful of women, with a median age of nearly 75 years and an age range of about 53 to 85 years. This study profiled peripheral blood TCR beta repertoires from stage I NSCLC patients before and after stereotactic body radiotherapy and linked the repertoires to distant failure. All patients were considered medically inoperable, owing to comorbidities in approximately twelve and refusal of surgery in seven or eight. A total of roughly 38 blood samples from about 19 patients were sequenced, with one sample obtained before and one obtained after SBRT for each patient. Newly diagnosed primary stage I lung tumors occurred in roughly 15 patients, and oligometastatic NSCLC after surgical resection of the primary tumor occurred in a few. SBRT was delivered in 3 to 5 fractions with a biologically effective dose of at least 100 Gy, and image-guided IMRT or VMAT was used for delivery. No patient received concurrent therapy alongside SBRT. Tumor histology was squamous cell carcinoma in several patients and adenocarcinoma in twelve. Distant metastases were developed by four of the 19 patients after SBRT, at a median of 7 months, whereas no significant progression was observed in the other 15 patients. Broad study findings and their caveats: Differences in TRBV and TRBJ usage frequencies by metastasis status were reportedly observed in two V genes at baseline and in roughly ten V and two J genes after SBRT. Unique TCR clone counts fell after SBRT (median approximately 9,900 before versus several thousand after; Wilcoxon paired P=0.011). Limitations of the study included a small cohort and short follow-up, and the study findings need independent validation. Tumor specificity of expanded TCR clones was not determined. Post-SBRT Shannon entropy and its change from baseline were lower in patients who developed distant metastases; baseline Shannon entropy was not associated with metastases. None of the reported P values were adjusted for multiple comparisons.

Two rounds of multiplex PCR were used to amplify the TCR beta CDR3 region from genomic DNA. The first PCR round used primers specific to each TRBV and TRBJ gene, with sequences filed in Chinese patent CN105087789A. The second PCR round used universal primers. The Roche High Pure PCR Template Preparation Kit was used to extract genomic DNA from frozen PBMCs. An Illumina HiSeq 3000 was used to sequence the libraries paired-end with 151 bp reads. From the authors' description of their analysis: CutAdapt was used to discard raw reads that did not contain the multiplex PCR primer sequences. Using PEAR, the high-quality paired reads were merged into contigs. TRB V, D and J gene segments were assigned to each contig with MiXCR by alignment to reference sequences. CDR3 sequences were clustered by base quality and sequence similarity to remove sequencing errors. Shannon entropy normalized by the natural log of productive TCR sequence number was used as the measure of diversity. One minus Shannon entropy divided by the natural log of the number of unique clonotypes was used as the definition of clonality. Using the Youden index from ROC curves, the researchers picked the repertoire-metric cut-offs for progression-free survival, and all analyses were carried out in R 3.5.3. TCRdb took the public reads, trimmed them with fastp at Q25, ran MiXCR for clone calling and kept in-frame beta chains. Merged by CDR3 protein, the rows form single entries marked with the most common genes and DNA. TCRdb assigned the V and J calls; the authors' analysis was not used. This sample gives 25,000 to 35,000 distinct CDR3 sequences in total; roughly 52% of them show up just once. The biggest ten clones account for approximately 15% of the sample.

The material sequenced was PBMCs, taken before or after stereotactic body radiation therapy (not recorded which). The sequence was obtained from a donor aged 50 or older with non-small cell lung cancer.

The DNA sequence is TGTGCCAGCCGTGGGACGGATTACACTGAAGCTTTCTTT. This encodes CASRGTDYTEAFF. The receptor chain draws on TRBV27 and TRBJ1-1; perhaps TRBD1 is the D gene, with 5 bases matching. The CDR3 spans 13 residues, from the cysteine through the phenylalanine. Just the 39-base CDR3 DNA is kept, in frame starting at base 1. The germline V gene (reference sequence) supplies CDR1 MNHEY and CDR2 SMNVEV. Cut back by 8 bases and 3 bases, the V and J ends lie 13 bases apart.